Listed below are T cell receptor beta chains from one sample, sequenced in a study of response to subunit inactivated influenza vaccine. Via MiXCR, TCRdb re-called the RT-PCR reads, giving one row per CDR3 protein. Found here are hundreds of thousands of distinct CDR3 sequences, about 11% of them singletons; the top ten hold roughly 9.6%. This sample also appeared in a second study, on T cells expressing NK-cell markers.

Source: PBMCs from blood, taken on the day of vaccination. Every receptor here comes from a man aged 50 to 59 who received an inactivated influenza vaccine. Both conserved end residues are trimmed from each CDR3. A D gene is named only where the DNA matches it firmly.

TRBJ2-7,TRBV4-2,NA,ASSQVGTSGAYEQY
TRBJ2-3,TRBV24-1,TRBD2,ATSDFHVSGTSGSLTDTQY
TRBJ1-2,TRBV7-9,TRBD1,ASSAQGSASHGYT
TRBJ2-3,TRBV7-2,NA,ASSLSWVLTDTQY
TRBJ2-6,TRBV27,TRBD1,ASSFIPGQGPPREISGANVLT
TRBJ2-3,TRBV11-2,NA,ASSLPTSDTQY
TRBJ1-6,TRBV28,NA,ASRRTGIYNSPLH
TRBJ2-1,TRBV18,NA,ASSPRHGGDEQF
TRBJ2-2,TRBV4-3,NA,ASSQWQGGTHTGELF
TRBJ2-3,TRBV7-2,NA,ASSSHPEASTDTQY
TRBJ2-3,TRBV5-1,NA,ASSSGAGTPSTDTQY
TRBJ1-2,TRBV7-2,NA,ASSLGYRAEGGYT
TRBJ2-2,TRBV28,NA,ASRWRGNTGELF
TRBJ2-1,TRBV4-2,NA,ASSQDTGFEQF
TRBJ1-2,TRBV12-3/TRBV12-4,NA,ASSLGAPNYGYT
TRBJ2-7,TRBV6-5,NA,ASSYSGPRAVYEQY
TRBJ1-1,TRBV7-6,NA,ASSGGGQYTEAF
TRBJ2-6,TRBV5-1,NA,ASRWAGANVLT